This TCR beta chain was documented in a study of T cell repertoires in cytomegalovirus infection (dated by TCRdb to 2018 to 2020). With regard to the full study: The peptide stimulations were aimed at well-studied HLA-B-restricted epitopes as well as recently identified HLA-C-restricted CMV epitopes, whose presentation resists viral immunomodulation. Because public TCR beta signatures pointed to carriage of CMV infection together with the matching HLA type, the HLA type of each donor mattered for the analysis.

The sequencing machine was an Illumina HiSeq 1500. Using fastp trimming at Q25 and MiXCR clonotype assembly, TCRdb reanalyzed the public sequencing data and kept in-frame beta chains. Rows with one shared CDR3 protein collapse into an entry with the most common genes and DNA. The sample contains 750,000 to 900,000 distinct CDR3 sequences, 25% to 35% of them found a single time. The ten top clones hold about an eighth of the sample. CDR1 SNHLY and CDR2 FYNNEI are derived from the germline V gene. V and J lose 0 bases and 7 bases, and a span of 10 bases separates them. From the cysteine through the phenylalanine, the CDR3 covers 15 amino acids. Only the CDR3 part of the read is kept: 45 bases, read in frame from the first base. This clonotype was seen a handful of times. The antigen it recognizes is unknown. No base quality information exists; no much larger clone differs at one position. The treatment or condition label for this specimen denotes: in vitro stimulation with specific CMV peptide epitopes to enrich CMV-specific T cells.

What the research found in general, with its limitations: Cumulative frequency of public TCR beta family members discriminated carriers of CMV infection plus the relevant HLA type in this cohort and an independent approximately 400-donor cohort. The ex vivo response was dominated by HLA-C-restricted CMV-specific TCR beta clonotypes, which also provided the single most frequent clonotype in two of eight donors.

This TCR was recovered from a human donor in good health (CMV status not recorded). Some clones in this sample may be carry-over from other donors' samples. This receptor chain uses TRBV2 and TRBJ1-6, with no D gene named confidently. The sample was cultured CD8+ T cells from PBMCs, taken from culture after CMV antigen stimulation. The CDR3 loop reads CASSEAPMGNSPLHF. The DNA sequence reads TGTGCCAGCAGTGAAGCCCCCATGGGGAATTCACCCCTCCACTTT.